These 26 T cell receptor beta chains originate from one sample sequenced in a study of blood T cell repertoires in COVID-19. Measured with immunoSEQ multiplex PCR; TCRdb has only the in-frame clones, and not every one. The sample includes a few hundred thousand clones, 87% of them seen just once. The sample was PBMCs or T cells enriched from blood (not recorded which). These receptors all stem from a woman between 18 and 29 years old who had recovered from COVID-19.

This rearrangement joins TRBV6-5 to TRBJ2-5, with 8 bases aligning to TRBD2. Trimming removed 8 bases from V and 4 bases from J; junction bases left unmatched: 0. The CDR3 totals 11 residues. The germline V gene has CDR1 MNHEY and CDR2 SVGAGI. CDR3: CASAGGETQYF. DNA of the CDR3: TGTGCCAGCGCGGGAGGAGAGACCCAGTACTTC.

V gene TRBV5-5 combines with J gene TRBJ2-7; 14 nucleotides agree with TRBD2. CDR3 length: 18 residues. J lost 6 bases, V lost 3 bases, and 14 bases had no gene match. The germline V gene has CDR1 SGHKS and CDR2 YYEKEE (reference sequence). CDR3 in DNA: TGTGCCAGCAGCTGGGGACTAGCGGGAGCTTCGGTTTTATCCGAGCAGTACTTC. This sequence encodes CASSWGLAGASVLSEQYF.

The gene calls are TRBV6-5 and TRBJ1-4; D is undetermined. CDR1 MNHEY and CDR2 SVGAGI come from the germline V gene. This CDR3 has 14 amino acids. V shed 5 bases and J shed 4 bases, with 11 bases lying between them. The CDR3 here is CASSPLRSNEKLFF. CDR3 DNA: TGTGCCAGCAGTCCCCTTAGAAGTAATGAAAAACTGTTTTTT.

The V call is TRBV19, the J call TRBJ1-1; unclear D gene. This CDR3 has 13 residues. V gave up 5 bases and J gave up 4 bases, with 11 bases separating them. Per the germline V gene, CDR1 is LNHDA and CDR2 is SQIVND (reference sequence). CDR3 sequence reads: CASSSDEGTEAFF. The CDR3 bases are TGTGCCAGTAGTTCGGACGAGGGCACTGAAGCTTTCTTT.

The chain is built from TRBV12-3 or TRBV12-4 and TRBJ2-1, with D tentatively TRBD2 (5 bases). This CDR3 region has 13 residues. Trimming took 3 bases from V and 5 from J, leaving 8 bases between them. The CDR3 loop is CASSFERDNEQFF. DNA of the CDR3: TGTGCCAGCAGTTTCGAGAGGGACAATGAGCAGTTCTTC.

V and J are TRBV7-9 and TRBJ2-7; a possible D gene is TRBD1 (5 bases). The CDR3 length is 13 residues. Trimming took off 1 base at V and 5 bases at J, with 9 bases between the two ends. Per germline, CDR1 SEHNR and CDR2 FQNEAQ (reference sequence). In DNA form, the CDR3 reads TGTGCCAGCAGCTTAGGACAGTTCCACGAGCAGTACTTC. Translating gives CASSLGQFHEQYF.

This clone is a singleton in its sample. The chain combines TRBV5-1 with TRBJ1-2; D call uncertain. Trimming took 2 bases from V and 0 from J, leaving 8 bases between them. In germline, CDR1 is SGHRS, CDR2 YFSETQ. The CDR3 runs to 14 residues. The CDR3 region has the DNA TGCGCCAGCAGCTTCACTTCATCTAACTATGGCTACACCTTC. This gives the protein CASSFTSSNYGYTF.

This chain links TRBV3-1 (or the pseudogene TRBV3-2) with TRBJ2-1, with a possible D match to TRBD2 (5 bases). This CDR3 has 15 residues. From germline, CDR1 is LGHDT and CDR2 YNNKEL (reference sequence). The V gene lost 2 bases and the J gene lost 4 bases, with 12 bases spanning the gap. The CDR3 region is CASSQHAGAYNEQFF. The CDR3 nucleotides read TGTGCCAGCAGCCAACATGCGGGCGCATACAATGAGCAGTTCTTC.

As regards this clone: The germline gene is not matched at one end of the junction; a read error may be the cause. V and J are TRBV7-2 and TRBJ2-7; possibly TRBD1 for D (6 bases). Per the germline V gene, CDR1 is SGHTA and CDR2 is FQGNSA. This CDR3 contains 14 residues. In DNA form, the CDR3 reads TGTGCCAGCAGATTAGGCAGGGGCGGCTACGAGCAGTACTTC. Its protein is CASRLGRGGYEQYF.

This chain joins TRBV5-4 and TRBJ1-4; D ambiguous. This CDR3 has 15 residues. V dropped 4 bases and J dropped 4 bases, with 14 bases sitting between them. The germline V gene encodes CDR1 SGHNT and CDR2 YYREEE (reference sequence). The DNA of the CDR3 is TGTGCCAGCAGCCCAGAGGGCGCCAGTAATGAAAAACTGTTTTTT. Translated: CASSPEGASNEKLFF.

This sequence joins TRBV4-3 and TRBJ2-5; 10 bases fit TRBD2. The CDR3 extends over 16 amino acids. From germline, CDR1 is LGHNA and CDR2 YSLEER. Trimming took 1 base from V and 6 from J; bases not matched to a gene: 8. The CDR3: CASSQGAGGPGKTQYF. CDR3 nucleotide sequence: TGCGCCAGCAGCCAAGGAGCGGGGGGGCCGGGAAAGACCCAGTACTTC.

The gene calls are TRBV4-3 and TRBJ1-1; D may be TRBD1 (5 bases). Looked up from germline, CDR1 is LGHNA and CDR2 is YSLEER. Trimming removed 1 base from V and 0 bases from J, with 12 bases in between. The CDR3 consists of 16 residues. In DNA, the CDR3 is TGCGCCAGCAGCCAAGGTAGACAGAAATTGAACACTGAAGCTTTCTTT. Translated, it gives CASSQGRQKLNTEAFF.

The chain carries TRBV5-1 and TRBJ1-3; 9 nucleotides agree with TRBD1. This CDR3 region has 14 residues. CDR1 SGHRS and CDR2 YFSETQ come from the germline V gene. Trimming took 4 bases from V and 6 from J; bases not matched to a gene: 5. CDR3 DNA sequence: TGCGCCAGCAGCCGAAGACAGGGGGAAAACACCATATATTTT. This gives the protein CASSRRQGENTIYF.

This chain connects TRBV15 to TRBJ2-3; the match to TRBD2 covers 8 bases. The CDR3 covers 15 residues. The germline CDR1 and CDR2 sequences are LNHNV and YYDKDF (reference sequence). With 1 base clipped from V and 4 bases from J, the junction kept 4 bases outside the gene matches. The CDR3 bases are TGTGCCACCAGCAGAGGGACTAGCTTGGCAGATACGCAGTATTTT. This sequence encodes CATSRGTSLADTQYF.

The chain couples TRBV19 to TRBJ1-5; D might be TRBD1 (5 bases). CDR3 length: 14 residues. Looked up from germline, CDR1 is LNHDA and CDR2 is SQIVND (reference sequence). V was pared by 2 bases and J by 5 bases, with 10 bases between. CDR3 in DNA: TGTGCCAGTAGTATACAGGGTCGGGATCAGCCCCAGCATTTT. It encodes CASSIQGRDQPQHF.

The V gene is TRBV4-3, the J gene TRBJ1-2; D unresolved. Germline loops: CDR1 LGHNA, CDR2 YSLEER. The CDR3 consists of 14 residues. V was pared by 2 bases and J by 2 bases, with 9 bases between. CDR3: CASSQYRGNYGYTF. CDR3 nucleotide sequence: TGCGCCAGCAGCCAATATCGGGGAAACTATGGCTACACCTTC.

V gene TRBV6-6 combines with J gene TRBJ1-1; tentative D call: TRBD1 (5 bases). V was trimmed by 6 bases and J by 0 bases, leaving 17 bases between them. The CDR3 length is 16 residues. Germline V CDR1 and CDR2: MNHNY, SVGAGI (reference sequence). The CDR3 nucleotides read TGTGCCAGCAGCCGCGGCGGGGCGGCTATGAACACTGAAGCTTTCTTT. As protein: CASSRGGAAMNTEAFF.

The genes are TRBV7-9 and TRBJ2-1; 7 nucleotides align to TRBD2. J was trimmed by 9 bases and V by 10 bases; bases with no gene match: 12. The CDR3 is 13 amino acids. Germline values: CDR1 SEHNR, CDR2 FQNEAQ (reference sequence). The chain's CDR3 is CANQAGVATEQFF. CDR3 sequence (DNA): TGTGCCAACCAGGCGGGAGTCGCCACTGAGCAGTTCTTC. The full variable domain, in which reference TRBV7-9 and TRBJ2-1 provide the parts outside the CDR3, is DTGVSQNPRHKITKRGQNVTFRCDPISEHNRLYWYRQTLGQGPEFLTYFQNEAQLEKSRLLSDRFSAERPKGSFSTLEIQRTEQGDSAMYLCANQAGVATEQFFGPGTRLTVL.

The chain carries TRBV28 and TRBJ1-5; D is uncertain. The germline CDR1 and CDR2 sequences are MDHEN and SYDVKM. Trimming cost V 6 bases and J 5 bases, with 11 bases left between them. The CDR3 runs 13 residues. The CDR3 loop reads CASSRQDYQPQHF. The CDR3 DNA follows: TGTGCCAGCAGCCGCCAGGATTATCAGCCCCAGCATTTT.

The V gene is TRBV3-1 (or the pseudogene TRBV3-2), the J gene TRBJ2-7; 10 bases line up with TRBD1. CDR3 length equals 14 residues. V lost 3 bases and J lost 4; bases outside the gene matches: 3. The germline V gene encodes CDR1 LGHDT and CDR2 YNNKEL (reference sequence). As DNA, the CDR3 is TGTGCCAGCAGCCATTCGGGACAGGGGTACGAGCAGTACTTC. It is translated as CASSHSGQGYEQYF.

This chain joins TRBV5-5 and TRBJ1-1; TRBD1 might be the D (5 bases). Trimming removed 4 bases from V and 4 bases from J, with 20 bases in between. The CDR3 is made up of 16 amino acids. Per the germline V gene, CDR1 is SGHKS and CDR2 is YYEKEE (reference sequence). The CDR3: CASSPDGAGPGTEAFF. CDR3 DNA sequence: TGTGCCAGCAGCCCCGATGGGGCCGGGCCGGGCACTGAAGCTTTCTTT.

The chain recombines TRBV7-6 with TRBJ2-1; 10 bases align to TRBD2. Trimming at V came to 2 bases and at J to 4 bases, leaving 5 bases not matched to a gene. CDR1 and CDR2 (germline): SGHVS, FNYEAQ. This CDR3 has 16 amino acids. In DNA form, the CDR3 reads TGTGCCAGCAGCTTAAGTACTAGCGGGGCATACAATGAGCAGTTCTTC. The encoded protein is CASSLSTSGAYNEQFF.

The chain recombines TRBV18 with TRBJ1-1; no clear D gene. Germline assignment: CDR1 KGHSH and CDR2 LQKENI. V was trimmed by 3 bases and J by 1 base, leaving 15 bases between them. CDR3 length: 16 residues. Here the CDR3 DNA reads TGTGCCAGCTCACCCCCGGGTTCTACAAGGAACACTGAAGCTTTCTTT. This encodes CASSPPGSTRNTEAFF.

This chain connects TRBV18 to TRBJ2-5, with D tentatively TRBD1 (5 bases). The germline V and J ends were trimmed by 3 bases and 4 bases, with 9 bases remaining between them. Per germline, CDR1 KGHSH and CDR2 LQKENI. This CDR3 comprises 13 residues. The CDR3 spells CASSPSDIETQYF. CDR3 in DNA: TGTGCCAGCTCACCCTCGGACATAGAGACCCAGTACTTC.

The CDR3: CASSSGGTREQYF. For the CDR3, the DNA is TGTGCCAGCAGCTCTGGCGGGACCCGGGAGCAGTACTTC. V gene TRBV11-3 combines with J gene TRBJ2-7; perhaps TRBD2 as D (6 bases). V lost 4 bases and J lost 7, with 14 bases in between. The CDR3 is made up of 13 amino acids. The germline V gene has CDR1 SGHNT and CDR2 YENEEA.

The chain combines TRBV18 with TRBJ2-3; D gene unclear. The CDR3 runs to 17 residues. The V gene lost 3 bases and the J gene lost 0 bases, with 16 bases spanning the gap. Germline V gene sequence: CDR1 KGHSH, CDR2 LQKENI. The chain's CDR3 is CASSPALGTVSTDTQYF. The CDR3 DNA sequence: TGTGCCAGCTCACCTGCTTTGGGCACCGTTAGCACAGATACGCAGTATTTT.